The 5 T cell receptor beta chains in this list originate from one sample, sequenced in a study of CD8+ T cells in alopecia areata. RNA was isolated and reverse transcribed to cDNA, the sequencing template. Generated by immunoSEQ multiplex PCR, the TCRdb table keeps only in-frame clones and is missing some. The data contain 200,000 to 250,000 clones, over 60% of them seen just once; the ten biggest clones take up 4.2%. Regarding treatment: oral pan-JAK inhibitor, 5-10 mg twice daily. The source material was CD4+ T cells sorted from blood, sampled at week 4, from a patient treated with tofacitinib. The source is a human donor with alopecia areata.

On this clone: The same CDR3 also results from other DNA sequences found in this sample. J is TRBJ1-2 and V is TRBV5-4, with D possibly matching TRBD1 (6 bases). Trimming shortened V by 0 bases and J by 7 bases, and 10 bases separated the two germline ends. The CDR3 is 13 residues long. Germline V gives CDR1 SGHNT, CDR2 YYREEE (reference sequence). The CDR3 coding sequence is TGTGCCAGCAGCTTGGCGGGGGCGCTTGGCTACACCTTC. Protein sequence: CASSLAGALGYTF.

The gene calls are TRBV29-1 and TRBJ1-2, with 7 bases identical to TRBD1. After removal of 7 bases from V and 2 bases from J, the junction contained 4 bases not matched to a gene. Germline V lookup: CDR1 SQVTM, CDR2 ANQGSEA. The CDR3 covers 12 residues. In DNA, the CDR3 is TGCAGCGCCCTGGGACAGAACTATGGCTACACCTTC. Protein product: CSALGQNYGYTF.

The chain combines TRBV10-3 with TRBJ2-2; a possible D gene is TRBD1 (6 bases). Trimming took off 2 bases at V and 5 bases at J, with 12 bases between the two ends. The CDR3 has 15 amino acids. Germline CDR1 and CDR2: ENHRY and SYGVKD. CDR3 nucleotides: TGTGCCATCAGTGAGACGGAAACAGGGACCGGGGAGCTGTTTTTT. Translated: CAISETETGTGELFF.

The gene calls are TRBV27 and TRBJ1-2, with TRBD1 matching 8 bases. The germline CDR1 and CDR2 sequences are MNHEY and SMNVEV (reference sequence). V shed 5 bases, J shed 6 bases, and the junction held 5 bases outside the gene matches. The CDR3 sequence is 13 residues long. The DNA of the CDR3 is TGTGCCAGCAGTCCCTGGACAGGGAATGGCTACACCTTC. Its translation is CASSPWTGNGYTF.

The rearrangement joins TRBV10-3 to TRBJ1-2; 8 nucleotides line up with TRBD1. This CDR3 is built from 13 residues. Germline V gives CDR1 ENHRY, CDR2 SYGVKD. With 5 bases clipped from V and 3 bases from J, the junction kept 2 bases outside the gene matches. The CDR3 coding sequence is TGTGCCATCAGTCCGACAGGGGACTATGGCTACACCTTC. It translates to CAISPTGDYGYTF.